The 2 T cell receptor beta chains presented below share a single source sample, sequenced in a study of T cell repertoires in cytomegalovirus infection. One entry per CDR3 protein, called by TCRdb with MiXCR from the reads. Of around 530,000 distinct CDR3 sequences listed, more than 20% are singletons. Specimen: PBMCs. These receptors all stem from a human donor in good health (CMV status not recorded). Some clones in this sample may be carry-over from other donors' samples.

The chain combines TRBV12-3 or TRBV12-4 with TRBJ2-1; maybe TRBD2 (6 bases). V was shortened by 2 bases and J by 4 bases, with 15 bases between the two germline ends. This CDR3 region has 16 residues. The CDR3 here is CASSLSRGYPYNEQFF. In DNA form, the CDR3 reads TGTGCCAGCAGTTTATCGCGGGGTTACCCATACAATGAGCAGTTCTTC.

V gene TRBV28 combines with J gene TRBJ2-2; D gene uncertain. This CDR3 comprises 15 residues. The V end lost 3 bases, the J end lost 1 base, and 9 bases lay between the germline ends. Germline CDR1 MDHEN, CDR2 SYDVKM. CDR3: CASSFRPKNTGELFF. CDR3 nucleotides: TGTGCCAGCAGTTTTAGGCCGAAGAACACCGGGGAGCTGTTTTTT.